This TCR beta chain was found in a study of blood T cells in healthy people across ages (dated by TCRdb to between 2014 and 2017). Study-level background: In model experiments, template switching captured about one uniquely barcoded TCR beta cDNA molecule for every two T cells. The study measured age-related changes in TCR beta repertoire diversity using deep sequencing normalized with unique cDNA molecular identifiers. The donors were split into four age groups: young (average roughly 15 years), middle-aged (about 40), aged (about 56) and long-lived (about 74). The study analyzed two additional independent replicas of 1 million unique cDNA reads from the same blood draw for two donors, one aged 18 to 29 and one aged 80 or older.

The germline V gene (reference sequence) provides CDR1 MNHEY and CDR2 SMNVEV. The CDR3 spans 15 residues, from the cysteine through the phenylalanine. Only CDR3 DNA remains: 45 bases, in frame from the first base. Trimming removed 7 bases from V and 0 bases from J, leaving 15 bases between the germline ends. The donors were some 39 Caucasian individuals from Russia, aged roughly 6 to 100 years, who were systemically healthy. About 10 milliliters of peripheral blood were collected from each donor into EDTA-treated Vacutainer tubes. Ficoll-Paque density-gradient centrifugation was used to isolate PBMCs, with at least 6.5 million per sample. Total RNA was extracted from PBMCs with Trizol reagent, with at least 6 micrograms obtained per sample. For every donor, flow cytometry on a PBMC aliquot measured the percentage of naive CD45RAhigh/CD27high T cells. The study at large found these results: Observed TCR beta diversity per million T cells fell roughly linearly with age, and a significant reduction was already apparent by age roughly 40. Observed TCR beta diversity correlated strongly with the percentage of naive T cells measured by flow cytometry. Because the CMV infection status of the donors was unknown, age-related changes in expanded clonotypes may potentially have been confounded. Compared with the aged group, more naive CD4+ T cells, fewer expanded clones and increased TCR diversity were shown by the long-lived group, suggesting age selection. Estimates of total diversity based on one million sequenced T cells were considered lower bounds and underestimates. Bulk unsorted PBMC profiling prevented conclusive comparison of naive and antigen-experienced compartments.

The library was prepared using 5' RACE. Sequencing took place on an Illumina HiSeq 2500. A second PCR of 7 to 11 cycles was performed with a sample-barcoded 5' primer and a J-beta primer mix. A unique molecular identifier was introduced onto each TCR beta cDNA molecule by a template-switch 5' adaptor carrying 12 random nucleotides. At least 2.5 million CDR3-containing paired-end reads were obtained from each sample. First-strand cDNA was synthesized from all RNA with the Mint cDNA synthesis kit, primed by a TRBC-specific oligonucleotide. After uracil-DNA glycosylase treatment, a first 18-cycle PCR used universal primers M1SS and BC2_uni_R on all cDNA. The authors processed their data as follows. For normalization, 1 million high-quality reads were randomly selected from each sample, with every read carrying a distinct molecular identifier. Instead of being binned into consensus sequences, reads with shared molecular identifiers were discarded. MiTCR, with a Q25 quality threshold and the strictest error-elimination algorithm, was used for CDR3 identification, clonotype clustering and error correction. A nonparametric unseen species model with Euler transformation was used to estimate lower-bound total TCR beta diversity. The public sequencing data were trimmed at Q25 with fastp and processed into clonotypes with MiXCR by TCRdb, which kept only in-frame beta chains. Each record represents a unique CDR3 protein, reported with the most common genes and DNA among its rows. The V and J calls were not made by the authors but by TCRdb's processing. The sample table contains over 700,000 distinct CDR3 sequences; only one count was recorded for roughly 25% of them. Together, the top ten hold more than 8% of the sample.

With regard to this clonotype: Its antigen has not been determined. Within one base of it there is no much larger clone, and no base qualities were kept.

The same data also contributed to another study, on T cells of mothers and their children. The second study's paper adds: Nine systemically healthy Caucasian individuals, comprising three mothers and their six children, were included as donors. cDNA synthesis used all of the extracted RNA, with roughly 1.5 ug of RNA in each 15 ul reaction. In the second PCR, the M1S primer added sample barcodes and 2-4 random nucleotides. Each mother yielded over 8.5 million TCR beta CDR3 reads and each child 2.5 million to 3.5 million reads. Thymic selection shapes the output of TCR recombination in a similar way in related and unrelated pairs, and inherited differences have a minor effect. Normalized repertoire overlap was always found to be slightly, but never significantly, higher in related mother-child pairs than in unrelated mother-child pairs. Persistent microchimeric T cell clones were not detected, at a sensitivity of approximately 93 clones per million clonotypes. In the study, deep NGS was used to compare the TCR beta repertoires of mothers and children, and features distinguishing related mother-child pairs from unrelated individuals were sought. On average, the children were roughly 11 +/- 4 years old, while the mothers were around 40 +/- 4 years old. Libraries were sequenced on Illumina HiSeq 2000 with 100+100 nt paired-end reads after adapter ligation with NEBNext reagents. To prevent cross-contamination, the mother and child libraries were prepared one month apart and sequenced in separate runs. Between roughly 450,000 and 2,200,000 distinct TCR beta clonotypes were identified per donor. Naive TCR beta clonotypes were estimated from low-frequency clonotypes matched to each donor's FACS-determined naive share, without sorting.

This clonotype originated in a boy aged 5-17 years in good health. The chain uses TRBV27 and TRBJ1-1; the D gene cannot be named for sure. The sample taken for sequencing was blood. The nucleotide sequence reads TGTGCCAGCATCAAGAGTTTCGAACTGAACACTGAAGCTTTCTTT. This yields the protein CASIKSFELNTEAFF.